The 30 T cell receptor beta chains in this list originate from one sample, sequenced in a study of blood T cell repertoires in COVID-19. Some clones are missing from TCRdb's copy, which holds only in-frame ones; the method was immunoSEQ multiplex PCR. Of 400,000 to 450,000 clones listed, 80% to 90% are singletons. Sequenced: PBMCs or T cells enriched from blood (not recorded which). These receptors all come from a man aged 25 to 40 who had recovered from COVID-19.

The chain couples TRBV28 to TRBJ2-7; D call uncertain. The length of the CDR3 is 12 residues. Germline V lookup: CDR1 MDHEN, CDR2 SYDVKM. V shed 2 bases and J shed 6 bases, with 8 bases lying between them. The CDR3 reads CASSLPASEQYF. CDR3 in DNA: TGTGCCAGCAGTTTACCCGCGAGCGAGCAGTACTTC.

This sequence joins TRBV28 and TRBJ2-7; 8 bases agree with TRBD1. Germline loops: CDR1 MDHEN, CDR2 SYDVKM. Trimming cost V 5 bases and J 3 bases; bases outside gene matches: 9. CDR3 size: 15 residues. The CDR3 coding sequence is TGTGCCAGCAGTCGAGCCGGGACAGGCAACTACGAGCAGTACTTC. Its translation: CASSRAGTGNYEQYF. Drawing the rest from reference TRBV28 and TRBJ2-7, the complete variable domain is DVKVTQSSRYLVKRTGEKVFLECVQDMDHENMFWYRQDPGLGLRLIYFSYDVKMKEKGDIPEGYSVSREKKERFSLILESASTNQTSMYLCASSRAGTGNYEQYFGPGTRLTVT.

This chain joins TRBV3-1 (or the pseudogene TRBV3-2) and TRBJ2-5; D is uncertain. The germline gives CDR1 LGHDT, CDR2 YNNKEL (reference sequence). V was cut by 0 bases and J by 3 bases, with 2 bases left in between. CDR3 length: 12 amino acids. CDR3 sequence: CASSQDKETQYF. The CDR3 region has the DNA TGTGCCAGCAGCCAAGATAAAGAGACCCAGTACTTC.

The chain joins TRBV7-8 to TRBJ2-5, with 8 bases aligning to TRBD2. Germline lookup yields CDR1 SGHVS and CDR2 FQNEAQ. The V segment lost 4 bases and the J segment 5 bases; nucleotides outside the gene matches: 12. The CDR3 has 16 amino acids. CDR3 nucleotide sequence: TGTGCCAGCAGCTCCTCTCCGGGACTAGGGCGGGAGACCCAGTACTTC. As protein: CASSSSPGLGRETQYF.

The chain employs TRBV9 and TRBJ2-1; the match to TRBD2 covers 10 bases. With V trimmed by 0 bases and J by 0 bases, 3 bases remained unmatched. This CDR3 contains 17 residues. Germline V gives CDR1 SGDLS, CDR2 YYNGEE. The DNA for the CDR3 is TGTGCCAGCAGCGTAGAGTCTAGCGGGAGCTCCTACAATGAGCAGTTCTTC. Its protein is CASSVESSGSSYNEQFF. Full variable domain (missing parts from reference TRBV9 and TRBJ2-1): DSGVTQTPKHLITATGQRVTLRCSPRSGDLSVYWYQQSLDQGLQFLIQYYNGEERAKGNILERFSAQQFPDLHSELNLSSLELGDSALYFCASSVESSGSSYNEQFFGPGTRLTVL.

The chain joins TRBV19 to TRBJ2-1; weak D call: TRBD2 (5 bases). The V gene's germline CDR1 is LNHDA and CDR2 SQIVND (reference sequence). V was shortened by 3 bases and J by 4 bases, with 7 bases between the two germline ends. There are 13 residues in the CDR3. This CDR3 reads CASSIQRYNEQFF. CDR3 DNA: TGTGCCAGTAGTATCCAGCGGTACAATGAGCAGTTCTTC.

The V call is TRBV7-2, the J call TRBJ2-1, with TRBD2 matching 12 bases. The germline V gene has CDR1 SGHTA and CDR2 FQGNSA. The CDR3 is made up of 15 amino acids. V gave up 4 bases and J gave up 10 bases; unmatched junction bases: 8. The CDR3 bases are TGTGCCAGCAGCTCTCTAGCGGGAGGGGTAGGAGAGCAGTTCTTC. It is translated as CASSSLAGGVGEQFF.

This chain uses TRBV11-3 with TRBJ2-1, with 10 positions matching TRBD2. CDR1 and CDR2 (germline): SGHNT, YENEEA. The CDR3 contains 17 residues. Losses at the gene ends were 2 bases for V and 5 bases for J; bases not matched to a gene: 9. The CDR3 DNA sequence: TGTGCCAGCAGCTTAAGTCGTACTAGCGGGATACACAATGAGCAGTTCTTC. Protein product: CASSLSRTSGIHNEQFF.

The sample holds a few counts of this clone. The chain couples TRBV12-3 or TRBV12-4 to TRBJ2-1, with 7 bases that match TRBD2. Unmatched junction bases numbered 1, after V lost 7 bases and J lost 1 base. This CDR3 region has 13 residues. CDR3 residues: CASTSGSYNEQFF. The CDR3 bases are TGTGCCAGCACTAGCGGATCCTACAATGAGCAGTTCTTC.

The V call is TRBV30, the J call TRBJ1-3; D perhaps matches TRBD1 (5 bases). This CDR3 has 14 amino acids. V was cut by 2 bases and J by 0 bases, with 8 bases left in between. The germline gives CDR1 GTSNPN, CDR2 SVGIG (reference sequence). CDR3 DNA: TGTGCCTGGAGTCTAGGGGCCTCTGGAAACACCATATATTTT. Residues: CAWSLGASGNTIYF. The complete variable domain, with remaining parts taken from reference TRBV30 and TRBJ1-3, reads SQTIHQWPATLVQPVGSPLSLECTVEGTSNPNLYWYRQAAGRGLQLLFYSVGIGQISSEVPQNLSASRPQDRQFILSSKKLLLSDSGFYLCAWSLGASGNTIYFGEGSWLTVV.

The CDR3: CATSTFSNSPLHF. The CDR3 bases are TGTGCCACCAGCACTTTTAGCAATTCACCCCTCCACTTT. The gene calls are TRBV15 and TRBJ1-6; no reliable D call. V was clipped by 4 bases and J by 7 bases, with 8 bases between them. This CDR3 is 13 amino acids long. Germline CDR1 LNHNV, CDR2 YYDKDF (reference sequence).

Note on this clone: Other DNA sequences in this specimen translate into the identical CDR3. The rearrangement links TRBV12-3 or TRBV12-4 to TRBJ1-2, with TRBD1 as a possible D gene (6 bases). This CDR3 has 13 residues. V was pared by 6 bases and J by 2 bases, with 10 bases between. In DNA form, the CDR3 reads TGTGCCAGCAGCCGTACAGGGAACTATGGCTACACCTTC. This encodes CASSRTGNYGYTF.

Notes on this clone: This same CDR3 is encoded by further DNA sequences in the sample. The chain employs TRBV28 and TRBJ1-1; D gene unclear. The V gene lost 3 bases and the J gene lost 0 bases, with 5 bases spanning the gap. The CDR3 covers 13 residues. Germline CDR1 and CDR2: MDHEN and SYDVKM. Written as DNA, the CDR3 is TGTGCCAGCAGTTTTCGGGTGAACACTGAAGCTTTCTTT. Its protein is CASSFRVNTEAFF.

The chain has TRBV24-1 and TRBJ2-7, with a tentative D call TRBD2 (5 bases). CDR1 is KGHDR, CDR2 SFDVKD, per germline. The CDR3 runs to 16 residues. V was pared by 3 bases and J by 2 bases, with 16 bases between. The DNA for the CDR3 is TGTGCCACCAGTGATCGGGGTTCGACCAATACCTACGAGCAGTACTTC. It is translated as CATSDRGSTNTYEQYF.

The chain combines TRBV5-1 with TRBJ1-2; a weak D match, TRBD1 (5 bases). This CDR3 has 13 amino acids. Trimming shortened V by 0 bases and J by 6 bases, and 9 bases separated the two germline ends. Germline V gives CDR1 SGHRS, CDR2 YFSETQ. The CDR3 sequence: CASSLAPGDGYTF. The CDR3 DNA is TGCGCCAGCAGCTTGGCCCCGGGGGATGGCTACACCTTC.

J is TRBJ2-3 and V is TRBV5-1, with D tentatively TRBD2 (6 bases). Trimming pared 1 base from V and 1 base from J, leaving 7 bases between. Per germline, CDR1 SGHRS and CDR2 YFSETQ. The CDR3 has 14 amino acids. This CDR3 reads CASSLPGGTDTQYF. Here the CDR3 DNA reads TGCGCCAGCAGCTTGCCGGGAGGCACAGATACGCAGTATTTT.

The chain carries TRBV28 and TRBJ1-5; 8 bases are shared with TRBD1. V gave up 2 bases and J gave up 2 bases; unmatched junction bases: 2. Per germline, CDR1 MDHEN and CDR2 SYDVKM. CDR3 length equals 15 residues. The CDR3: CASSLLTGGNQPQHF. The CDR3 nucleotides read TGTGCCAGCAGTTTACTGACAGGGGGCAATCAGCCCCAGCATTTT.

The chain has TRBV11-2 and TRBJ1-1, with D maybe TRBD1 (5 bases). CDR1 is SGHAT and CDR2 is FQNNGV in the germline V gene. There are 11 residues in the CDR3. Trimming shortened V by 5 bases and J by 7 bases, and 8 bases separated the two germline ends. DNA for the CDR3: TGTGCCAGCAGCCGTCAGGGTGAAGCTTTCTTT. It specifies CASSRQGEAFF. The full variable domain, its missing parts supplied by reference TRBV11-2 and TRBJ1-1, is EAGVAQSPRYKIIEKRQSVAFWCNPISGHATLYWYQQILGQGPKLLIQFQNNGVVDDSQLPKDRFSAERLKGVDSTLKIQPAKLEDSAVYLCASSRQGEAFFGQGTRLTVV.

CDR3 sequence reads: CASSLQGAGYGYTF. The DNA of the CDR3 is TGTGCCAGCAGTTTACAGGGGGCGGGATATGGCTACACCTTC. The rearrangement links TRBV28 to TRBJ1-2; 8 nucleotides match TRBD1. V was pared by 2 bases and J by 5 bases, with 4 bases of the junction left unmatched. The germline V gene encodes CDR1 MDHEN and CDR2 SYDVKM. This CDR3 contains 14 residues.

The rearrangement uses TRBV14 and TRBJ2-1; possibly TRBD1 for D (5 bases). The CDR3 sequence is 13 residues long. The germline gives CDR1 SGHDN, CDR2 FVKESK. Trimming removed 2 bases from V and 9 bases from J, with 11 bases in between. The CDR3 spells CASSQQGYAEQFF. The CDR3 DNA follows: TGTGCCAGCAGCCAACAGGGTTACGCTGAGCAGTTCTTC. Variable domain in full (rest from reference TRBV14 and TRBJ2-1): EAGVTQFPSHSVIEKGQTVTLRCDPISGHDNLYWYRRVMGKEIKFLLHFVKESKQDESGMPNNRFLAERTGGTYSTLKVQPAELEDSGVYFCASSQQGYAEQFFGPGTRLTVL.

This chain links TRBV30 with TRBJ2-2; D is possibly TRBD2 (6 bases). There are 13 residues in the CDR3. Germline V CDR1 and CDR2: GTSNPN, SVGIG (reference sequence). V lost 4 bases, J lost 5 bases, and 11 bases lay in between. In DNA form, the CDR3 reads TGTGCCTGGACCCGGGGAGGAACCGGGGAGCTGTTTTTT. It encodes CAWTRGGTGELFF.

V is TRBV15 and J is TRBJ1-6; the D is unclear. V gave up 0 bases and J gave up 7 bases, with 10 bases separating them. Germline V gene data show CDR1 as LNHNV and CDR2 as YYDKDF (reference sequence). CDR3 length: 15 amino acids. The CDR3 sequence is CATSREAGENSPLHF. The CDR3 nucleotides are TGTGCCACCAGCAGAGAGGCAGGTGAAAATTCACCCCTCCACTTT.

This chain uses TRBV27 with TRBJ1-4; D is ambiguous. The CDR3 is 13 residues long. Germline V gives CDR1 MNHEY, CDR2 SMNVEV (reference sequence). Trimming cost V 6 bases and J 7 bases, with 12 bases left between them. The DNA for the CDR3 is TGTGCCAGCAGAGGGCGACTACCTGAAAAACTGTTTTTT. It codes for CASRGRLPEKLFF.

The chain couples TRBV18 to TRBJ2-7; possibly TRBD2 for D (5 bases). In germline, CDR1 is KGHSH, CDR2 LQKENI. The CDR3 runs 14 residues. Deletions cut 2 bases from V and 2 bases from J, with 10 bases between. The CDR3 DNA reads TGTGCCAGCTCACCAGTGGACGGGACCTACGAGCAGTACTTC. It yields the protein CASSPVDGTYEQYF.

There are a few counts of this clone. V usage is TRBV2 and J usage is TRBJ2-7, with TRBD2 as a possible D gene (5 bases). The CDR3 is 14 amino acids. CDR1 and CDR2 from the germline V gene are SNHLY and FYNNEI. V was shortened by 0 bases and J by 6 bases, with 12 bases between the two germline ends. In DNA, the CDR3 is TGTGCCAGCAGTGAAGCCGGGGTAGAGGGCGAGCAGTACTTC. This translates into CASSEAGVEGEQYF.

The chain uses TRBV30 and TRBJ2-7; weak D call: TRBD1 (5 bases). Germline V gene lookup returns CDR1 GTSNPN and CDR2 SVGIG (reference sequence). V was trimmed by 0 bases and J by 4 bases, leaving 13 bases between them. The CDR3 contains 14 residues. The CDR3 protein is CAWSVRDRKYEQYF. CDR3 coding DNA: TGTGCCTGGAGTGTTCGCGACAGAAAATACGAGCAGTACTTC.

J is TRBJ1-5 and V is TRBV9; TRBD1 is a possible D gene (6 bases). Germline V gene lookup returns CDR1 SGDLS and CDR2 YYNGEE. This CDR3 has 14 amino acids. Between the trimmed V and J ends, which lost 0 bases and 11 bases, there was a span of 15 bases. CDR3 sequence: CASSVDGGGGAQHF. CDR3 nucleotide sequence: TGTGCCAGCAGCGTAGATGGGGGCGGCGGAGCCCAGCATTTT.

This chain uses TRBV25-1 with TRBJ1-1; a possible D gene is TRBD1 (5 bases). There are 13 residues in the CDR3. Between the trimmed V and J ends, which lost 1 base and 6 bases, there was a span of 9 bases. The germline V gene encodes CDR1 MGHDK and CDR2 SYGVNS. CDR3 sequence (DNA): TGTGCCAGCAGTGAATCCCCAGGGTCTGAAGCTTTCTTT. Its translation: CASSESPGSEAFF.

The chain links TRBV28 to TRBJ1-2, with D unresolved. The V end was cut by 3 bases, the J end by 0 bases, with 11 bases between. The CDR3 loop spans 15 amino acids. Per germline, CDR1 MDHEN and CDR2 SYDVKM. CDR3 nucleotides: TGTGCCAGCAGTTTTGGAGGCGCTACTAACTATGGCTACACCTTC. Its protein product is CASSFGGATNYGYTF.

A word on this clone: The sample holds other DNA sequences that translate to the same CDR3. The J gene is TRBJ2-7, the V gene TRBV6-5; 14 bases agree with TRBD2. The J segment lost 6 bases and the V segment lost 6 bases, leaving 4 bases of the junction unmatched. CDR3 length equals 14 residues. Germline CDR1 is MNHEY and CDR2 is SVGAGI. Here the CDR3 reads CASSPGLAGVEQYF. The CDR3 coding sequence is TGTGCCAGCAGCCCGGGACTAGCGGGAGTCGAGCAGTACTTC.